This entry lists 27 T cell receptor beta chains sequenced from one sample in a study of T cells after yellow fever vaccination (dated by TCRdb to about 2019). The treatment or condition label, read with the paper, signifies: live attenuated yellow fever vaccine strain. Libraries were made using 5' RACE. The listed sequencing device is Illumina NovaSeq 6000. TCRdb reanalyzed the raw reads on its own, using fastp at Q25 for trimming and MiXCR for clone calling, and kept in-frame beta chains. CDR3 protein sequences are deduplicated, and each keeps its most common genes and DNA. In this sample the table shows hundreds of thousands of distinct CDR3 sequences, 15% to 20% of which occur a single time. About a sixth of the sample belongs to the ten largest clones. This specimen was PBMCs, taken before the yellow fever booster vaccination. These receptors all come from a man between 18 and 35 years old who received the YFV17D yellow fever vaccine.

This clonotype was observed many times. The rearrangement links TRBV4-1 to TRBJ2-7; D is perhaps TRBD1 (6 bases). CDR3 length: 15 amino acids. Trimming stripped 6 bases from V and 3 bases from J, with 18 bases between. Germline CDR1 is MGHRA and CDR2 is YSYEKL. CDR3 protein: CASSTLPDRNYEQYF. The CDR3 bases are TGCGCCAGCAGTACGTTACCTGACAGGAACTACGAGCAGTACTTC.

This clonotype showed up just a few times. The V and J genes are TRBV12-3 or TRBV12-4 and TRBJ1-2; D is ambiguous. The V gene lost 6 bases and the J gene lost 2 bases, with 13 bases spanning the gap. The CDR3 loop spans 14 amino acids. The CDR3 nucleotides are TGTGCCAGCAGCACAGACGCGGGGAACTATGGCTACACCTTC. Its protein is CASSTDAGNYGYTF.

Only a few counts were recorded for this clonotype. V gene TRBV5-6 combines with J gene TRBJ1-6; D perhaps matches TRBD1 (5 bases). This CDR3 region has 12 residues. The germline V and J ends were trimmed by 6 bases and 10 bases, with 11 bases remaining between them. Germline V gene sequence: CDR1 SGHDT, CDR2 YYEEEE. The CDR3 sequence: CASKTWGSPLHF. CDR3 nucleotides: TGTGCCAGCAAGACCTGGGGCTCACCCCTCCACTTT.

This chain links TRBV5-1 with TRBJ2-2; D ambiguous. Germline CDR1 SGHRS, CDR2 YFSETQ. This CDR3 has 15 amino acids. V was cut by 7 bases and J by 2 bases, with 15 bases left in between. The chain's CDR3 is CASEGPRFNTGELFF. The CDR3, as DNA: TGCGCCAGCGAAGGTCCCAGATTTAACACCGGGGAGCTGTTTTTT. The whole variable domain, filled in from reference TRBV5-1 and TRBJ2-2, reads KAGVTQTPRYLIKTRGQQVTLSCSPISGHRSVSWYQQTPGQGLQFLFEYFSETQRNKGNFPGRFSGRQFSNSRSEMNVSTLELGDSALYLCASEGPRFNTGELFFGEGSRLTVL.

This clonotype showed up just once. This chain links TRBV2 with TRBJ2-5, with 9 bases aligning to TRBD1. This CDR3 comprises 13 residues. The germline gives CDR1 SNHLY, CDR2 FYNNEI. V shed 8 bases, J shed 3 bases, and the junction held 4 bases outside the gene matches. The CDR3 loop is CASFRDREETQYF. The CDR3 DNA is TGTGCCAGCTTCCGGGACAGGGAAGAGACCCAGTACTTC.

There are a few counts of this clonotype. In nucleotides, the CDR3 is TGTGCCAGCAGAACCGGGACGGCGAACACTGAAGCTTTCTTT. This sequence encodes CASRTGTANTEAFF. The chain recombines TRBV28 with TRBJ1-1; possible D gene TRBD1, 5 bases. From germline, CDR1 is MDHEN and CDR2 SYDVKM. The CDR3 consists of 14 residues. Trimming stripped 6 bases from V and 1 base from J, with 12 bases between.

The chain links TRBV9 to TRBJ2-5; 8 bases line up with TRBD2. The germline CDR1 and CDR2 sequences are SGDLS and YYNGEE. The CDR3 consists of 18 residues. The trim removed 0 bases at V and 3 bases at J, leaving 13 bases unmatched. The CDR3 DNA sequence: TGTGCCAGCAGCGTAGATCGAGGAGGACAGCGGGGGAAAGAGACCCAGTACTTC. Protein: CASSVDRGGQRGKETQYF.

The gene calls are TRBV7-9 and TRBJ1-1, with 9 bases aligning to TRBD1. Per germline, CDR1 SEHNR and CDR2 FQNEAQ (reference sequence). V lost 5 bases and J lost 3; bases outside the gene matches: 7. This CDR3 spans 15 amino acids. The CDR3 here is CASSRGQGGDTEAFF. Here the CDR3 DNA reads TGTGCCAGCAGCCGGGGACAGGGCGGGGACACTGAAGCTTTCTTT.

This chain uses TRBV6-1 with TRBJ2-7, with 13 bases matching TRBD2. Losses at the gene ends were 6 bases for V and 5 bases for J; bases not matched to a gene: 13. The length of the CDR3 is 17 residues. Germline CDR1 is MNHNS and CDR2 is SASEGT. The CDR3 region is CASRPGLAGALPNEQYF. Here the CDR3 DNA reads TGTGCCAGCAGACCAGGACTAGCGGGGGCTCTTCCTAACGAGCAGTACTTC.

The chain joins TRBV5-1 to TRBJ2-2; 10 nucleotides match TRBD2. V dropped 7 bases and J dropped 6; count of bases not matched to a gene: 12. Germline-derived CDR1 and CDR2 are SGHRS and YFSETQ. The CDR3 spans 16 residues. The CDR3 DNA reads TGCGCCAGCGGGGCTAGCGGGGGCCCCTCTCCCGGGGAGCTGTTTTTT. The encoded protein is CASGASGGPSPGELFF.

This clonotype was seen more than once but under ten times. This rearrangement joins TRBV6-6 to TRBJ2-7, with a tentative D call TRBD1 (5 bases). Germline CDR1 reads MNHNY; CDR2 reads SVGAGI (reference sequence). CDR3 length: 13 amino acids. The V end lost 7 bases, the J end lost 5 bases, and 15 bases lay between the germline ends. The CDR3 reads CASIKQGFDEQYF. CDR3 bases: TGTGCCAGCATCAAGCAGGGATTTGACGAGCAGTACTTC.

This sequence joins TRBV18 and TRBJ2-1; 8 nucleotides line up with TRBD1. The CDR3 spans 11 residues. V lost 9 bases, J lost 6 bases, and 1 base stayed unmatched. Per the germline V gene, CDR1 is KGHSH and CDR2 is LQKENI. The CDR3 is CASTGGNEQFF. In nucleotides, the CDR3 is TGTGCCAGTACAGGGGGCAATGAGCAGTTCTTC.

This clonotype has a handful of counts. The chain employs TRBV24-1 and TRBJ1-2; D is undetermined. The CDR3 runs to 14 residues. V lost 4 bases to trimming and J lost 4 bases, with 12 bases between them. Germline lookup yields CDR1 KGHDR and CDR2 SFDVKD. The CDR3: CATSDGPAGYGYTF. The CDR3 bases are TGTGCCACCAGTGACGGACCGGCGGGCTATGGCTACACCTTC.

This chain uses TRBV5-8 with TRBJ2-1, with a weak D call TRBD1 (6 bases). With 5 bases removed from V and 9 bases from J, the gap between germline ends came to 12 bases. The germline V gene encodes CDR1 SGHTS and CDR2 YDEGEE. There are 12 residues in the CDR3. CDR3: CASRADRIEQFF. CDR3 bases: TGTGCCAGCAGAGCAGACAGGATTGAGCAGTTCTTC.

V usage is TRBV7-8 and J usage is TRBJ2-7, with unresolved D. V gave up 0 bases and J gave up 7 bases, with 7 bases separating them. This CDR3 comprises 12 residues. The germline V gene encodes CDR1 SGHVS and CDR2 FQNEAQ. DNA for the CDR3: TGTGCCAGCAGCTTAGCCCAGCGAGAGCAGTACTTC. Translated: CASSLAQREQYF. Based on the CDR3 plus reference TRBV7-8 and TRBJ2-7, the full variable domain is GAGVSQSPRYKVAKRGQDVALRCDPISGHVSLFWYQQALGQGPEFLTYFQNEAQLDKSGLPSDRFFAERPEGSVSTLKIQRTQQEDSAVYLCASSLAQREQYFGPGTRLTVT.

The CDR3 DNA is TGCAGCATATCTTCTTACTCCTACGAGCAGTACTTC. This codes for CSISSYSYEQYF. This chain connects TRBV29-1 to TRBJ2-7; D uncertain. The CDR3 consists of 12 residues. Deletions cut 8 bases from V and 0 bases from J, with 11 bases between. Per germline, CDR1 SQVTM and CDR2 ANQGSEA.

This chain links TRBV5-1 with TRBJ1-3; TRBD1 agrees at 7 bases. The junction had 8 bases not matched to a gene; V was cut back by 4 bases and J by 1 base. From germline, CDR1 is SGHRS and CDR2 YFSETQ. The CDR3 covers 16 residues. CDR3 region: CASSPAGTVSGNTIYF. CDR3 sequence (DNA): TGCGCCAGCAGCCCCGCCGGGACAGTTTCTGGAAACACCATATATTTT.

This clonotype was found a few times. V gene TRBV27 combines with J gene TRBJ1-2; the match to TRBD1 covers 7 bases. Germline V gene lookup returns CDR1 MNHEY and CDR2 SMNVEV (reference sequence). The CDR3 extends over 17 amino acids. Unmatched junction bases numbered 15, after V lost 5 bases and J lost 3 bases. The CDR3 loop reads CASSPDLLTGRDYGYTF. The CDR3 DNA follows: TGTGCCAGCAGTCCGGACCTCCTGACAGGGAGAGACTATGGCTACACCTTC.

The CDR3 DNA reads TGTGCCAGCAGCGATAGGACAGATATGAACACTGAAGCTTTCTTT. Translating it yields CASSDRTDMNTEAFF. The gene calls are TRBV11-2 and TRBJ1-1, with a tentative D call TRBD1 (6 bases). Germline CDR1 is SGHAT and CDR2 is FQNNGV. Trimming shortened V by 5 bases and J by 0 bases, and 13 bases separated the two germline ends. The CDR3 consists of 15 residues.

Only a few counts were recorded for this clonotype. The V call is TRBV7-2, the J call TRBJ1-1; the D gene is possibly TRBD1 (6 bases). CDR3 length: 14 amino acids. The V end was cut by 2 bases, the J end by 8 bases, with 15 bases between. Germline CDR1 is SGHTA and CDR2 is FQGNSA. DNA of the CDR3: TGTGCCAGCAGCTTACGGACAGTGACAGAGGAAGCTTTCTTT. Protein product: CASSLRTVTEEAFF.

The table lists this clonotype with a few counts. The chain couples TRBV20-1 to TRBJ2-3; 10 bases are a match to TRBD2. CDR3 length: 14 residues. CDR1 is DFQATT, CDR2 SNEGSKA, per germline (reference sequence). With 5 bases clipped from V and 2 bases from J, the junction kept 4 bases outside the gene matches. The CDR3, as DNA: TGCAGTGCTTTACTAGCGGGGTCCACAGATACGCAGTATTTT. It encodes CSALLAGSTDTQYF.

Only a few counts were recorded for this clonotype. This chain connects TRBV29-1 to TRBJ1-4; no reliable D call. The CDR3 loop spans 14 amino acids. Germline values: CDR1 SQVTM, CDR2 ANQGSEA. The V end was cut by 7 bases, the J end by 3 bases, with 15 bases between. The CDR3 region has the DNA TGCAGCGCCTCGTATGGTTCTTCTAATGAAAAACTGTTTTTT. Its protein is CSASYGSSNEKLFF. The full variable domain, completed using reference TRBV29-1 and TRBJ1-4, is SAVISQKPSRDICQRGTSLTIQCQVDSQVTMMFWYRQQPGQSLTLIATANQGSEATYESGFVIDKFPISRPNLTFSTLTVSNMSPEDSSIYLCSASYGSSNEKLFFGSGTQLSVL.

This clonotype appeared a few times. V and J are TRBV12-3 or TRBV12-4 and TRBJ1-5, with D possibly matching TRBD1 (6 bases). This CDR3 region has 19 residues. V was trimmed by 1 base and J by 7 bases, leaving 26 bases between them. CDR3 in DNA: TGTGCCAGCAGTTTAGGGCCGTGGGGGGCCGGTTTGGGAAAGCAGCCCCAGCATTTT. Its protein is CASSLGPWGAGLGKQPQHF.

This clonotype was recorded a few times. This chain uses TRBV6-5 with TRBJ2-1; D remains unclear. Deletions cut 2 bases from V and 8 bases from J, with 10 bases between. This CDR3 comprises 13 residues. Germline V lookup: CDR1 MNHEY, CDR2 SVGAGI. The CDR3 coding sequence is TGTGCCAGCAGTTACCCGAACGGCGATGAGCAGTTCTTC. Translation gives CASSYPNGDEQFF.

This clonotype was observed at least ten times. This chain joins TRBV4-3 and TRBJ2-3; 8 positions agree with TRBD2. The J segment lost 0 bases and the V segment lost 1 base, leaving 3 bases of the junction unmatched. Germline lookup yields CDR1 LGHNA and CDR2 YSLEER. The CDR3 has 16 amino acids. The CDR3 bases are TGCGCCAGCAGCCAAGGAGCGGGGGTTAGCACAGATACGCAGTATTTT. It translates to CASSQGAGVSTDTQYF.

The J gene is TRBJ1-5, the V gene TRBV6-2 or TRBV6-3; perhaps TRBD1 as D (5 bases). Trimming took off 4 bases at V and 6 bases at J, with 10 bases between the two ends. The CDR3 is 13 residues long. The germline CDR1 and CDR2 sequences are MNHEY and SVGEGT. In nucleotides, the CDR3 is TGTGCCAGCAGTTGGGGGAGGGGTCAGCCCCAGCATTTT. It yields the protein CASSWGRGQPQHF.

This clonotype has more than one count but fewer than ten. The gene calls are TRBV20-1 and TRBJ2-2, with D perhaps given as TRBD1 or TRBD2 (5 bases each). The V end lost 6 bases, the J end lost 4 bases, and 15 bases lay between the germline ends. Germline assignment: CDR1 DFQATT and CDR2 SNEGSKA (reference sequence). The CDR3 spans 14 residues. Written as DNA, the CDR3 is TGCAGTGCCGACGGGACCGGTAGCACCGGGGAGCTGTTTTTT. This codes for CSADGTGSTGELFF.